This entry lists 20 T cell receptor beta chains sequenced from one sample in a study of control samples from healthy donors and cancer patients. TCRdb's table, derived via immunoSEQ multiplex PCR, lists solely in-frame clones and lacks some. The table includes just over 90,000 clones, more than 85% detected once. The specimen was blood. The origin of the receptors is a woman in her forties or fifties in good health.

This clone has a single count. V gene TRBV29-1 combines with J gene TRBJ1-3; possible D gene TRBD1, 6 bases. Germline lookup yields CDR1 SQVTM and CDR2 ANQGSEA. Deletions cut 4 bases from V and 0 bases from J, with 22 bases between. The CDR3 has 18 amino acids. The CDR3 DNA reads TGCAGCGTTGCTGCCGGGGTTGTGGGGGCATTCTCTGGAAACACCATATATTTT. This translates into CSVAAGVVGAFSGNTIYF. The full variable domain, rest sourced from reference TRBV29-1 and TRBJ1-3, is SAVISQKPSRDICQRGTSLTIQCQVDSQVTMMFWYRQQPGQSLTLIATANQGSEATYESGFVIDKFPISRPNLTFSTLTVSNMSPEDSSIYLCSVAAGVVGAFSGNTIYFGEGSWLTVV.

V gene TRBV19 combines with J gene TRBJ1-4, with 7 bases lining up with TRBD1. This CDR3 region has 17 residues. With 6 bases clipped from V and 0 bases from J, the junction kept 10 bases outside the gene matches. Germline CDR1 and CDR2: LNHDA and SQIVND (reference sequence). CDR3 sequence: CASRGMRQGSTNEKLFF. DNA for the CDR3: TGTGCCAGTAGGGGTATGAGACAGGGTTCAACTAATGAAAAACTGTTTTTT. Looking up the rest from reference TRBV19 and TRBJ1-4 gives the full variable domain: DGGITQSPKYLFRKEGQNVTLSCEQNLNHDAMYWYRQDPGQGLRLIYYSQIVNDFQKGDIAEGYSVSREKKESFPLTVTSAQKNPTAFYLCASRGMRQGSTNEKLFFGSGTQLSVL.

The rearrangement joins TRBV19 to TRBJ1-6; no clear D. V was trimmed by 4 bases and J by 9 bases, leaving 19 bases between them. CDR3 length: 16 residues. CDR1 and CDR2 (germline): LNHDA, SQIVND (reference sequence). The CDR3 bases are TGTGCCAGTAGTACGCAGCCGGGGTTAGCTGGTTCACCCCTCCACTTT. It encodes CASSTQPGLAGSPLHF.

This chain links TRBV19 with TRBJ1-4, with 8 bases identical to TRBD1. The V segment lost 5 bases and the J segment 7 bases; nucleotides outside the gene matches: 9. This CDR3 has 15 residues. Germline CDR1 reads LNHDA; CDR2 reads SQIVND (reference sequence). CDR3 coding DNA: TGTGCCAGTAGTTTCCCCGGACAGGGCCTTGAAAAACTGTTTTTT. It yields the protein CASSFPGQGLEKLFF. The full variable domain, rest sourced from reference TRBV19 and TRBJ1-4, is DGGITQSPKYLFRKEGQNVTLSCEQNLNHDAMYWYRQDPGQGLRLIYYSQIVNDFQKGDIAEGYSVSREKKESFPLTVTSAQKNPTAFYLCASSFPGQGLEKLFFGSGTQLSVL.

The chain has TRBV2 and TRBJ1-3; D remains unclear. V was pared by 6 bases and J by 0 bases, with 12 bases between. The CDR3 extends over 15 amino acids. CDR1 is SNHLY, CDR2 FYNNEI, per germline. The CDR3 loop reads CASRSAVSSGNTIYF. The CDR3, as DNA: TGTGCCAGCAGGTCAGCAGTTTCCTCTGGAAACACCATATATTTT.

The gene calls are TRBV11-2 and TRBJ2-2; D is ambiguous. The germline V gene encodes CDR1 SGHAT and CDR2 FQNNGV. This CDR3 spans 16 amino acids. V was cut by 4 bases and J by 0 bases, with 12 bases left in between. The CDR3 region is CASSSYGPPNTGELFF. The DNA for the CDR3 is TGTGCCAGCAGCTCCTATGGGCCCCCGAACACCGGGGAGCTGTTTTTT.

The chain employs TRBV2 and TRBJ2-1, with 9 nucleotides matching TRBD2. The V segment lost 11 bases and the J segment 7 bases; nucleotides outside the gene matches: 15. Germline V gene data show CDR1 as SNHLY and CDR2 as FYNNEI. The CDR3 length is 15 residues. CDR3 sequence reads: CASSPAGGASNEQFF. Written as DNA, the CDR3 is TGTGCCTCCTCCCCCGCGGGAGGGGCGTCAAATGAGCAGTTCTTC.

Comment on this clone: Germline is not matched at one junction end, which may reflect a read error. V gene TRBV5-1 combines with J gene TRBJ2-7; perhaps TRBD2 as D (6 bases). The CDR3 loop spans 11 amino acids. CDR1 is SGHRS and CDR2 is YFSETQ in the germline V gene. Here the CDR3 DNA reads TGCGCCAGCCCCTCCCGGGAGACAGAGCCCTTC. This encodes CASPSRETEPF.

The V and J genes are TRBV11-3 and TRBJ2-2, with 11 positions matching TRBD2. The CDR3 covers 15 residues. V trimming: 5 bases; J trimming: 5 bases; junction bases outside the gene matches: 4. The V gene's germline CDR1 is SGHNT and CDR2 YENEEA. The CDR3 nucleotides read TGTGCCAGCAGCCCTAGCGGGAGGCCTACCGGGGAGCTGTTTTTT. Its translation is CASSPSGRPTGELFF. Full variable domain (missing parts from reference TRBV11-3 and TRBJ2-2): EAGVVQSPRYKIIEKKQPVAFWCNPISGHNTLYWYLQNLGQGPELLIRYENEEAVDDSQLPKDRFSAERLKGVDSTLKIQPAELGDSAVYLCASSPSGRPTGELFFGEGSRLTVL.

The genes are TRBV7-2 and TRBJ1-5, with D unclear. The germline V gene has CDR1 SGHTA and CDR2 FQGNSA. The CDR3 extends over 15 amino acids. V lost 1 base to trimming and J lost 1 base, with 8 bases between them. The chain's CDR3 is CASSLGWSSNQPQHF. The CDR3 coding sequence is TGTGCCAGCAGCTTAGGGTGGTCGAGCAATCAGCCCCAGCATTTT.

This clone appeared a single time. The V call is TRBV15, the J call TRBJ1-1, with TRBD1 matching 10 bases. V dropped 1 base and J dropped 3; count of bases not matched to a gene: 2. Germline values: CDR1 LNHNV, CDR2 YYDKDF (reference sequence). This CDR3 contains 15 residues. CDR3 residues: CATSRGTGGDTEAFF. The CDR3 coding sequence is TGTGCCACCAGCAGAGGGACAGGGGGGGACACTGAAGCTTTCTTT. Supplemented by reference TRBV15 and TRBJ1-1, the full variable domain reads DAMVIQNPRYQVTQFGKPVTLSCSQTLNHNVMYWYQQKSSQAPKLLFHYYDKDFNNEADTPDNFQSRRPNTSFCFLDIRSPGLGDTAMYLCATSRGTGGDTEAFFGQGTRLTVV.

The V call is TRBV11-2, the J call TRBJ2-5; no clear D gene. The CDR3 loop spans 11 amino acids. Germline V lookup: CDR1 SGHAT, CDR2 FQNNGV. The V gene lost 5 bases and the J gene lost 5 bases, with 6 bases spanning the gap. The CDR3 loop is CASSLRETQYF. In nucleotides, the CDR3 is TGTGCCAGCAGCCTGCGTGAGACCCAGTACTTC.

This clone has only one observation. This chain joins TRBV3-1 (or the pseudogene TRBV3-2) and TRBJ2-1; the D is unclear. CDR1 and CDR2 from the germline V gene are LGHDT and YNNKEL (reference sequence). Trimming stripped 6 bases from V and 3 bases from J, with 12 bases between. The CDR3 is 14 amino acids. The CDR3 loop is CASSVGGIYNEQFF. The CDR3 DNA sequence: TGTGCCAGCAGTGTCGGTGGAATCTACAATGAGCAGTTCTTC.

The chain has TRBV2 and TRBJ1-2; D gene uncertain. The CDR3 spans 14 residues. V lost 2 bases, J lost 4 bases, and 11 bases lay in between. Germline CDR1 reads SNHLY; CDR2 reads FYNNEI. In DNA, the CDR3 is TGTGCCAGCAGTGAACGCCCAGTGGGCTATGGCTACACCTTC. Translated: CASSERPVGYGYTF.

The chain recombines TRBV4-3 with TRBJ2-7; a weak D match, TRBD2 (7 bases). Germline V gene data show CDR1 as LGHNA and CDR2 as YSLEER. This CDR3 has 15 amino acids. V shed 0 bases and J shed 2 bases, with 11 bases lying between them. The CDR3 DNA reads as TGCGCCAGCAGCCAAGATAGGGGGGGCCCCTACGAGCAGTACTTC. Its protein product is CASSQDRGGPYEQYF.

CDR3 region: CASSTQRAGNYGYTF. The CDR3 DNA follows: TGTGCCAGCAGTACTCAAAGGGCGGGCAACTATGGCTACACCTTC. The chain recombines TRBV6-5 with TRBJ1-2; no firm D call. In germline, CDR1 is MNHEY, CDR2 SVGAGI. The V and J ends lost 5 bases and 2 bases respectively, with 15 bases between them. This CDR3 comprises 15 residues.

In this sample, this clone turned up a few times. The gene calls are TRBV4-2 and TRBJ2-2; weak D call: TRBD1 (6 bases). Germline V lookup: CDR1 LGHNA, CDR2 YNFKEQ. The CDR3 runs to 15 residues. Trimming removed 1 base at V and 1 base at J, with 7 bases between. CDR3 region: CASSQAQGNTGELFF. CDR3 DNA sequence: TGTGCCAGCAGCCAAGCACAGGGGAACACCGGGGAGCTGTTTTTT.

V and J are TRBV28 and TRBJ1-1; a possible D gene is TRBD1 (5 bases). The CDR3 has 12 amino acids. CDR1 is MDHEN, CDR2 SYDVKM, per germline. V was pared by 7 bases and J by 11 bases, with 17 bases between. Here the CDR3 DNA reads TGTGCCAGCACCCGGTTGGGGGGTAGGGCTTTCTTT. Translating gives CASTRLGGRAFF.

This clone showed up just once. The V gene is TRBV5-1, the J gene TRBJ2-7, with 15 bases aligning to TRBD2. Trimming took 5 bases from V and 2 from J; bases not matched to a gene: 8. This CDR3 contains 17 residues. Germline assignment: CDR1 SGHRS and CDR2 YFSETQ. The CDR3 loop is CASSTGTSGRLPYEQYF. The CDR3 nucleotides are TGCGCCAGCAGTACCGGGACTAGCGGGAGGTTACCCTACGAGCAGTACTTC. The entire variable domain, with the rest obtained from reference TRBV5-1 and TRBJ2-7, is as follows: KAGVTQTPRYLIKTRGQQVTLSCSPISGHRSVSWYQQTPGQGLQFLFEYFSETQRNKGNFPGRFSGRQFSNSRSEMNVSTLELGDSALYLCASSTGTSGRLPYEQYFGPGTRLTVT.

This clone appeared once. The V and J genes are TRBV4-3 and TRBJ2-7, with 7 positions matching TRBD1. The CDR3 loop spans 15 amino acids. With 4 bases clipped from V and 0 bases from J, the junction kept 6 bases outside the gene matches. The germline V gene encodes CDR1 LGHNA and CDR2 YSLEER. In DNA, the CDR3 is TGCGCCAGCAGCCCGGACAGGCTAAGCTCCTACGAGCAGTACTTC. Its translation: CASSPDRLSSYEQYF.